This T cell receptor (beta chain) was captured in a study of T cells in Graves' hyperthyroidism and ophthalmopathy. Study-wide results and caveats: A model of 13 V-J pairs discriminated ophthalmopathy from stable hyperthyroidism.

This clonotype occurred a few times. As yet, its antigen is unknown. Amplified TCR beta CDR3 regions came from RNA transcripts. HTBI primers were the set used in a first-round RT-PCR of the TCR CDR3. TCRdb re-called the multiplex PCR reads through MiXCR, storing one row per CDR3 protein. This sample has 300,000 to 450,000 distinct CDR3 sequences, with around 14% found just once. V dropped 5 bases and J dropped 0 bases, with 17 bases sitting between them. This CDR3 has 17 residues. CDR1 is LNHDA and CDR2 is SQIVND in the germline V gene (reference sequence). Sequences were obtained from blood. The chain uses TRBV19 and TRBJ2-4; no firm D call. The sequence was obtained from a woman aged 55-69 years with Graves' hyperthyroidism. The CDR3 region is CASSPALRTVAKNIQYF. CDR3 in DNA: TGTGCCAGTAGTCCGGCCCTCAGGACGGTAGCCAAAAACATTCAGTACTTC.